Sequencing of this TCR beta chain was carried out in a study of OX40 agonist ivuxolimab in advanced cancers. About the research overall: Ivuxolimab, an agonistic anti-OX40 (CD134) antibody, was given to patients. Overall study findings and caveats: At 0.1 to 3.0 mg/kg and by week 6, clonal expansion occurred in CD4+ and CD8+ blood T cells. Some patients who did not respond also had low normalized T-cell clonal expansion.

This CDR3 is built from 15 residues. Germline values: CDR1 GTSNPN, CDR2 SVGIG (reference sequence). Trimming cost V 5 bases and J 2 bases; bases outside gene matches: 8. Sequencing used immunoSEQ multiplex PCR; TCRdb keeps in-frame clones, though not all of them. Among 45,000 to 55,000 clones listed, approximately 81% were seen once. A remark on this clone: What it binds is unknown.

This sequence was found in an adult with an advanced solid tumor such as melanoma, head and neck, liver or kidney cancer. Sample: CD4+ or CD8+ T cells sorted from blood, taken in a trial of the OX40 agonist ivuxolimab. The chain employs TRBV30 and TRBJ2-2; 7 positions match TRBD1. CDR3 bases: TGTGCCTGGGGGTACAGGGGCGTCAACACCGGGGAGCTGTTTTTT. Its translation is CAWGYRGVNTGELFF.